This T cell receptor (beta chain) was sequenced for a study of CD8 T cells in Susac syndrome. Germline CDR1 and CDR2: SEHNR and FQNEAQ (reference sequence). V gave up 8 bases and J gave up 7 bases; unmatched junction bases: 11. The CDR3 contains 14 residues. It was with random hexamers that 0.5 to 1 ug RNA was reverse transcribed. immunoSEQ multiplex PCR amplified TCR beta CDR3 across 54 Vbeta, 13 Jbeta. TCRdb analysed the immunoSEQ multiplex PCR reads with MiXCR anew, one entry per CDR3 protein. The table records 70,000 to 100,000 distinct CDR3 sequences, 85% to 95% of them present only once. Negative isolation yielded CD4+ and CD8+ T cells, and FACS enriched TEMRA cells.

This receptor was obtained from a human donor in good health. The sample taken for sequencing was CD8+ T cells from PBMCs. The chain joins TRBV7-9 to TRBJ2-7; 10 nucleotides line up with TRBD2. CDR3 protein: CASADSGGPKEQYF. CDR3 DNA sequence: TGTGCCAGCGCAGATAGCGGGGGGCCGAAAGAGCAGTACTTC. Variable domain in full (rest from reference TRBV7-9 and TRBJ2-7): DTGVSQNPRHKITKRGQNVTFRCDPISEHNRLYWYRQTLGQGPEFLTYFQNEAQLEKSRLLSDRFSAERPKGSFSTLEIQRTEQGDSAMYLCASADSGGPKEQYFGPGTRLTVT.